These 13 T cell receptor beta chains came from one sample sequenced in a study of cytomegalovirus exposure and HLA in healthy donors. Both 60 Vbeta primers and 13 Jbeta primers went into the PCR. Clones were sequenced by immunoSEQ multiplex PCR, and TCRdb holds only the in-frame ones, with some missing. The sample contains some 140,000 clones, about four fifths of which appear only once. Input material: PBMCs. These receptors came from a woman in her forties in good health and CMV-seronegative.

The gene calls are TRBV29-1 and TRBJ1-4; 7 bases map to TRBD1. Per the germline V gene, CDR1 is SQVTM and CDR2 is ANQGSEA. This CDR3 spans 15 amino acids. V shed 1 base and J 5 bases; nucleotides not matched to a gene: 7. This chain's CDR3 is CSVEVTGDPNEKLFF. The DNA of the CDR3 is TGCAGCGTTGAAGTTACAGGGGACCCGAATGAAAAACTGTTTTTT.

With respect to this clone: Compared with germline, one end of the junction differs, possibly owing to a read error. This chain uses TRBV15 with TRBJ2-5; TRBD1 might be the D (5 bases). The CDR3 runs to 16 residues. The germline CDR1 and CDR2 sequences are LNHNV and YYDKDF (reference sequence). The CDR3 DNA reads as TGTGCCACCAGCAGCGCACCTCAGGGCCTCCAAGAGGCCCAGTACTTC. The encoded protein is CATSSAPQGLQEAQYF.

The chain recombines TRBV7-9 with TRBJ2-1, with TRBD1 matching 9 bases. Trimming took 5 bases from V and 8 from J; bases not matched to a gene: 16. The germline gives CDR1 SEHNR, CDR2 FQNEAQ (reference sequence). This CDR3 is 17 amino acids long. Written as DNA, the CDR3 is TGTGCCAGCAGCACCACGGATCGGGGACAGGGTGGCGATGAGCAGTTCTTC. Amino acid sequence: CASSTTDRGQGGDEQFF.

This chain connects TRBV19 to TRBJ1-2; tentatively, D is TRBD1 (6 bases). The CDR3 sequence is 13 residues long. V lost 6 bases and J 8 bases, leaving 16 bases between the germline ends. In germline, CDR1 is LNHDA, CDR2 SQIVND (reference sequence). The CDR3 loop is CASRTQGYGGYTF. The CDR3, as DNA: TGTGCCAGTAGGACACAGGGTTACGGGGGCTACACCTTC. The whole variable domain, filled in from reference TRBV19 and TRBJ1-2, reads DGGITQSPKYLFRKEGQNVTLSCEQNLNHDAMYWYRQDPGQGLRLIYYSQIVNDFQKGDIAEGYSVSREKKESFPLTVTSAQKNPTAFYLCASRTQGYGGYTFGSGTRLTVV.

This clone has only a few counts. The chain carries TRBV9 and TRBJ2-1, with 9 bases lining up with TRBD1. The CDR3 has 14 residues. The germline CDR1 and CDR2 sequences are SGDLS and YYNGEE. Germline trimming cut 3 bases from V and 8 bases from J; bases unmatched to any gene: 6. For the CDR3, the DNA is TGTGCCAGCAGCGCGGGGACAGGGCGAGATGAGCAGTTCTTC. As protein: CASSAGTGRDEQFF. Supplemented by reference TRBV9 and TRBJ2-1, the full variable domain reads DSGVTQTPKHLITATGQRVTLRCSPRSGDLSVYWYQQSLDQGLQFLIQYYNGEERAKGNILERFSAQQFPDLHSELNLSSLELGDSALYFCASSAGTGRDEQFFGPGTRLTVL.

The chain has TRBV7-2 and TRBJ1-2, with D possibly being TRBD1 (6 bases). The V end was cut by 2 bases, the J end by 8 bases, with 18 bases between. Germline CDR1 and CDR2: SGHTA and FQGNSA. CDR3 length: 15 residues. The CDR3: CASSLSNRATQGYTF. CDR3 DNA sequence: TGTGCCAGCAGCTTAAGTAACAGGGCGACTCAGGGCTACACCTTC.

V gene TRBV27 combines with J gene TRBJ2-7, with D unresolved. The CDR3 extends over 12 amino acids. V dropped 6 bases and J dropped 3 bases, with 9 bases sitting between them. CDR1 and CDR2 from the germline V gene are MNHEY and SMNVEV (reference sequence). DNA of the CDR3: TGTGCCAGCAGCTCTCCCTACTACGAGCAGTACTTC. It translates to CASSSPYYEQYF.

The V and J genes are TRBV6-5 and TRBJ2-7; 8 nucleotides line up with TRBD2. Germline CDR1 MNHEY, CDR2 SVGAGI. The ends lost 5 bases at V and 1 base at J; junction bases unmatched: 7. The CDR3 is made up of 15 amino acids. The CDR3 DNA sequence: TGTGCCAGCAGTCCTCGGGGGGGGGCGTCCTACGAGCAGTACTTC. Its protein product is CASSPRGGASYEQYF.

The chain couples TRBV10-1 to TRBJ1-2; perhaps TRBD1 as D (5 bases). This CDR3 contains 13 residues. The germline V and J ends were trimmed by 2 bases and 4 bases, with 8 bases remaining between them. The V gene's germline CDR1 is WNHNN and CDR2 SYGVQD (reference sequence). The CDR3 is CASSERQGYGYTF. CDR3 bases: TGCGCCAGCAGTGAGCGGCAGGGCTATGGCTACACCTTC.

As regards this clone: Additional DNA sequences in this sample encode the identical CDR3. The rearrangement joins TRBV7-9 to TRBJ1-1, with D perhaps matching TRBD1 (5 bases). The CDR3 contains 13 residues. CDR1 is SEHNR and CDR2 is FQNEAQ in the germline V gene (reference sequence). V was trimmed by 3 bases and J by 1 base, leaving 6 bases between them. CDR3: CASSFTGNTEAFF. DNA for the CDR3: TGTGCCAGCAGCTTCACAGGGAACACTGAAGCTTTCTTT. The whole variable domain, remainder taken from reference TRBV7-9 and TRBJ1-1, is DTGVSQNPRHKITKRGQNVTFRCDPISEHNRLYWYRQTLGQGPEFLTYFQNEAQLEKSRLLSDRFSAERPKGSFSTLEIQRTEQGDSAMYLCASSFTGNTEAFFGQGTRLTVV.

This clone was detected a few times. The chain links TRBV6-1 to TRBJ1-1; 7 nucleotides match TRBD1. The CDR3 has 15 residues. Germline lookup yields CDR1 MNHNS and CDR2 SASEGT. V gave up 7 bases and J gave up 3 bases; unmatched junction bases: 11. CDR3 nucleotides: TGTGCCAGCAAGGTTCAGGGGGTCAAGCACACTGAAGCTTTCTTT. It yields the protein CASKVQGVKHTEAFF.

The rearrangement joins TRBV9 to TRBJ1-1, with D hard to call. Germline CDR1 is SGDLS and CDR2 is YYNGEE. Trimming took off 6 bases at V and 0 bases at J, with 15 bases between the two ends. The CDR3 spans 15 residues. CDR3 DNA sequence: TGTGCCAGCACCTTAGGCGGTACCATGAACACTGAAGCTTTCTTT. Protein: CASTLGGTMNTEAFF.

Only a few counts were recorded for this clone. The chain is built from TRBV19 and TRBJ2-2; 13 bases are shared with TRBD2. The length of the CDR3 is 18 residues. The V segment lost 7 bases and the J segment 1 base; nucleotides outside the gene matches: 9. From germline, CDR1 is LNHDA and CDR2 SQIVND (reference sequence). CDR3: CASTRATSGGVNTGELFF. CDR3 nucleotides: TGTGCCAGTACCCGTGCCACTAGCGGGGGGGTGAACACCGGGGAGCTGTTTTTT.